This T cell receptor beta chain was identified in a study of cytomegalovirus exposure and HLA in healthy donors. It was with 60 Vbeta and 13 Jbeta primers that the PCR ran. Only in-frame clones appear in the TCRdb table, and some are missing; sequencing was by immunoSEQ multiplex PCR. This table has approximately 95,000 clones, around 73% appearing once. The germline V gene encodes CDR1 SNHLY and CDR2 FYNNEI. There are 13 residues in the CDR3. With V trimmed by 6 bases and J by 14 bases, 12 bases remained unmatched. The V call is TRBV2, the J call TRBJ2-3; TRBD1 matches 9 bases. Sequenced: PBMCs. This receptor was identified in a woman aged 40 to 50 in good health and CMV-seropositive. Here the CDR3 DNA reads TGTGCCAGCAGGGCCGACCGGGACAGGGAATGGTATTTT. It specifies CASRADRDREWYF.